The 22 T cell receptor beta chains presented below share a single source sample, sequenced in a study of CD8 T cells in ankylosing spondylitis. General study points: Seven to nine highly homologous variants formed a TCR beta motif that appeared characteristic of ankylosing spondylitis blood.

These receptors' antigens are unknown. TCRdb used MiXCR to reprocess the 5' RACE reads, holding one entry per CDR3 protein. Found here are hundreds of thousands of distinct CDR3 sequences, over 9.5% of them singletons; the top ten hold 0.45% to 0.6%. The sequenced sample consisted of blood, either unsorted or a sorted T cell fraction (not recorded which). These receptors were taken from a male donor with ankylosing spondylitis.

The V and J genes are TRBV7-2 and TRBJ2-7; D is undetermined. Trimming pared 5 bases from V and 2 bases from J, leaving 16 bases between. The CDR3 is 15 amino acids. Per germline, CDR1 SGHTA and CDR2 FQGNSA. CDR3 DNA: TGTGCCAGCAGCCTATCAGGCCCCCCGGCCTACGAGCAGTACTTC. This translates into CASSLSGPPAYEQYF. Full variable domain (outside the CDR3, taken from reference TRBV7-2 and TRBJ2-7): GAGVSQSPSNKVTEKGKDVELRCDPISGHTALYWYRQSLGQGLEFLIYFQGNSAPDKSGLPSDRFSAERTGGSVSTLTIQRTQQEDSAVYLCASSLSGPPAYEQYFGPGTRLTVT.

This clonotype occurred a few times. The chain couples TRBV10-3 to TRBJ1-2; 8 nucleotides agree with TRBD1. The germline V gene encodes CDR1 ENHRY and CDR2 SYGVKD. The CDR3 length is 11 residues. The trim removed 10 bases at V and 7 bases at J, leaving 5 bases unmatched. This chain's CDR3 is CATRQGSGYTF. Here the CDR3 DNA reads TGTGCCACGAGACAGGGGTCTGGCTACACCTTC.

This clonotype was counted a few times. The J gene is TRBJ1-1, the V gene TRBV10-3; 7 bases line up with TRBD1. The CDR3 covers 17 residues. CDR1 is ENHRY and CDR2 is SYGVKD in the germline V gene. V trimming: 0 bases; J trimming: 1 base; junction bases outside the gene matches: 8. The CDR3 DNA reads TGTGCCATCAGTGAGTCGGGTCCAGGGGGTGAGAACACTGAAGCTTTCTTT. As protein: CAISESGPGGENTEAFF.

The table lists this clonotype with a few counts. V gene TRBV25-1 combines with J gene TRBJ2-1, with D possibly being TRBD2 (6 bases). Trimming stripped 9 bases from V and 2 bases from J, with 14 bases between. In germline, CDR1 is MGHDK, CDR2 SYGVNS. The CDR3 consists of 14 residues. CDR3 nucleotide sequence: TGTGCCAGACTGAGGGGAGGACCCTACAATGAGCAGTTCTTC. Its translation: CARLRGGPYNEQFF.

This sequence joins TRBV5-1 and TRBJ2-1, with 16 bases that match TRBD2. The ends lost 4 bases at V and 9 bases at J; junction bases unmatched: 7. This CDR3 spans 16 amino acids. Per the germline V gene, CDR1 is SGHRS and CDR2 is YFSETQ. The CDR3 DNA is TGCGCCAGCAGCCGGGGACTAGCGGGAGGGGCTAGTGAGCAGTTCTTC. It codes for CASSRGLAGGASEQFF.

This clonotype showed up many times. The chain links TRBV6-5 to TRBJ1-3; D ambiguous. The CDR3 contains 15 residues. The V gene lost 0 bases and the J gene lost 3 bases, with 9 bases spanning the gap. Germline lookup yields CDR1 MNHEY and CDR2 SVGAGI. The CDR3 protein is CASSYSRWGGNTIYF. The DNA of the CDR3 is TGTGCCAGCAGTTACTCCCGTTGGGGTGGAAACACCATATATTTT.

As DNA, the CDR3 is TGTGCCAGCAGTTACCACGGTCTAATGAACACTGAAGCTTTCTTT. Protein: CASSYHGLMNTEAFF. The genes are TRBV6-2 or TRBV6-3 and TRBJ1-1; D ambiguous. The CDR3 covers 15 residues. Trimming removed 2 bases at V and 0 bases at J, with 10 bases between. Germline assignment: CDR1 MNHEY and CDR2 SVGEGT.

The chain links TRBV18 to TRBJ1-1; TRBD1 matches 7 bases. Germline V lookup: CDR1 KGHSH, CDR2 LQKENI. The V gene end was trimmed by 0 bases and the J gene end by 7 bases; junction bases not matched to a gene: 8. The CDR3 totals 15 residues. CDR3 protein: CASSPPTGISLEAFF. The DNA for the CDR3 is TGTGCCAGCTCACCACCGACAGGGATCTCACTTGAAGCTTTCTTT.

This clonotype was picked up a small number of times. This chain connects TRBV4-3 to TRBJ1-2; D gene ambiguous. The CDR3 is made up of 14 amino acids. V was pared by 1 base and J by 8 bases, with 14 bases between. Germline V gene data show CDR1 as LGHNA and CDR2 as YSLEER. CDR3 sequence reads: CASSQVGARRGYTF. Here the CDR3 DNA reads TGCGCCAGCAGCCAAGTCGGAGCCCGGCGGGGCTACACCTTC.

Of note for this clonotype: At one boundary the junction diverges from the germline segment, which might be a read error. The chain has TRBV5-1 and TRBJ2-3; TRBD1 matches at 7 bases. The CDR3 loop spans 14 amino acids. From germline, CDR1 is SGHRS and CDR2 YFSETQ. In DNA form, the CDR3 reads TGCACCAGCAGCTTGGTCCAGGGGGCAGATACGCAGTATTTT. As protein: CTSSLVQGADTQYF.

This clonotype has a handful of counts. This rearrangement joins TRBV9 to TRBJ2-5; a weak D match, TRBD2 (5 bases). The CDR3 has 14 amino acids. The germline CDR1 and CDR2 sequences are SGDLS and YYNGEE. V was trimmed by 0 bases and J by 1 base, leaving 7 bases between them. CDR3 coding DNA: TGTGCCAGCAGCGTAGAGGCGGGCCAAGAGACCCAGTACTTC. Residues: CASSVEAGQETQYF.

This rearrangement joins TRBV20-1 to TRBJ2-2; D may match TRBD1 or TRBD2 (5 bases each). Looked up from germline, CDR1 is DFQATT and CDR2 is SNEGSKA (reference sequence). The CDR3 sequence is 17 residues long. Trimming stripped 0 bases from V and 6 bases from J, with 20 bases between. The CDR3 sequence: CSARDPGVPTGAGELFF. Here the CDR3 DNA reads TGCAGTGCTAGAGATCCCGGGGTTCCCACAGGAGCCGGGGAGCTGTTTTTT.

This clonotype was seen a few times. The chain is built from TRBV29-1 and TRBJ2-2, with D possibly being TRBD2 (5 bases). Germline CDR1 SQVTM, CDR2 ANQGSEA. Trimming stripped 4 bases from V and 6 bases from J, with 9 bases between. The CDR3 runs to 12 residues. The CDR3 region is CSVGVASGELFF. Here the CDR3 DNA reads TGCAGCGTTGGGGTAGCGTCCGGGGAGCTGTTTTTT.

The rearrangement uses TRBV7-2 and TRBJ2-7; D is undetermined. CDR1 and CDR2 (germline): SGHTA, FQGNSA. The germline V and J ends were trimmed by 5 bases and 3 bases, with 17 bases remaining between them. This CDR3 spans 15 amino acids. The CDR3 spells CASSTVSGPYYEQYF. Written as DNA, the CDR3 is TGTGCCAGCAGCACCGTTTCCGGGCCCTACTACGAGCAGTACTTC.

The CDR3 DNA is TGTGCCAGCAGCGTTTCAAGGAACACTGAAGCTTTCTTT. This encodes CASSVSRNTEAFF. The chain is built from TRBV9 and TRBJ1-1; D is unresolved. The CDR3 loop spans 13 amino acids. CDR1 is SGDLS, CDR2 YYNGEE, per germline. The V gene lost 2 bases and the J gene lost 1 base, with 6 bases spanning the gap.

This clonotype was detected many times. The J gene is TRBJ2-1, the V gene TRBV12-3 or TRBV12-4; 8 bases are a match to TRBD2. V trimming: 2 bases; J trimming: 3 bases; junction bases outside the gene matches: 0. The CDR3 covers 14 residues. In DNA, the CDR3 is TGTGCCAGCAGTTTACTAGCGGGCTACAATGAGCAGTTCTTC. Its protein product is CASSLLAGYNEQFF.

This clonotype appeared a few times. The V and J genes are TRBV6-1 and TRBJ1-5, with TRBD1 matching over 10 bases. The CDR3 sequence is 14 residues long. The germline V gene has CDR1 MNHNS and CDR2 SASEGT. V shed 7 bases, J shed 6 bases, and the junction held 6 bases outside the gene matches. CDR3 DNA: TGTGCCAGCACCGGACAGGGGGTTAGTCAGCCCCAGCATTTT. This gives the protein CASTGQGVSQPQHF.

The table lists this clonotype with many counts. The CDR3 region is CSVVLAFDEQFF. The CDR3 DNA follows: TGCAGCGTTGTACTAGCGTTCGATGAGCAGTTCTTC. The rearrangement uses TRBV29-1 and TRBJ2-1; 7 nucleotides align to TRBD2. The J segment lost 8 bases and the V segment lost 4 bases, leaving 5 bases of the junction unmatched. This CDR3 has 12 amino acids. CDR1 SQVTM and CDR2 ANQGSEA come from the germline V gene.

This clonotype was seen many times. The genes are TRBV7-2 and TRBJ2-1; TRBD2 matches at 8 bases. Germline CDR1 is SGHTA and CDR2 is FQGNSA. V lost 4 bases and J lost 6; bases outside the gene matches: 8. The CDR3 spans 15 residues. CDR3: CASSSGGTFGNEQFF. CDR3 nucleotide sequence: TGTGCCAGCAGCTCGGGGGGGACTTTCGGCAATGAGCAGTTCTTC.

This clonotype showed up just a few times. The rearrangement links TRBV5-1 to TRBJ1-2, with TRBD1 identical over 8 bases. The J segment lost 7 bases and the V segment lost 2 bases, leaving 7 bases of the junction unmatched. The CDR3 is made up of 14 amino acids. Germline values: CDR1 SGHRS, CDR2 YFSETQ. CDR3 loop: CASSLQGQAGGYTF. Written as DNA, the CDR3 is TGCGCCAGCAGCTTACAGGGACAGGCCGGTGGCTACACCTTC.

This clonotype was counted many times. The genes are TRBV7-2 and TRBJ2-3; D perhaps matches TRBD2 (6 bases). Trimming took 1 base from V and 2 from J, leaving 13 bases between them. The CDR3 is made up of 16 amino acids. CDR1 SGHTA and CDR2 FQGNSA come from the germline V gene. The CDR3 protein is CASSLDVWGVTDTQYF. CDR3 DNA sequence: TGTGCCAGCAGCTTAGACGTTTGGGGGGTCACAGATACGCAGTATTTT. Filled out from reference TRBV7-2 and TRBJ2-3, the complete variable domain reads GAGVSQSPSNKVTEKGKDVELRCDPISGHTALYWYRQSLGQGLEFLIYFQGNSAPDKSGLPSDRFSAERTGGSVSTLTIQRTQQEDSAVYLCASSLDVWGVTDTQYFGPGTRLTVL.

This clonotype has a count of ten or more. CDR3 protein: CASSPGGDTQYF. For the CDR3, the DNA is TGTGCCAGCAGCCCGGGGGGGGATACGCAGTATTTT. V gene TRBV7-2 combines with J gene TRBJ2-3; TRBD2 agrees at 8 bases. The CDR3 extends over 12 amino acids. V was pared by 5 bases and J by 6 bases, with 1 base of the junction left unmatched. Germline V gene data show CDR1 as SGHTA and CDR2 as FQGNSA.